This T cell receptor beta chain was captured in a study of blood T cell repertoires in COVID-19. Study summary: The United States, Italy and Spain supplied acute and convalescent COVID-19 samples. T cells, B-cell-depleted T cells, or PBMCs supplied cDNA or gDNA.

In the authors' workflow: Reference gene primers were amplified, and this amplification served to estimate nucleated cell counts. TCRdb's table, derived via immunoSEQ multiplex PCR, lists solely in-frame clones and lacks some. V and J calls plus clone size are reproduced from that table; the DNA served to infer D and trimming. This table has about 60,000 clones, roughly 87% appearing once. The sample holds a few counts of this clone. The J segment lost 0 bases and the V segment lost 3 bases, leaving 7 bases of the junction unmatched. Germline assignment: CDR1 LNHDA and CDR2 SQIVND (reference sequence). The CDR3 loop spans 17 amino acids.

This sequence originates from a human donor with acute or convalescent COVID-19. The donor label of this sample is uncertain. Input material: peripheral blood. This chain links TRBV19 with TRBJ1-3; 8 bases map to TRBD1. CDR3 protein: CASSISTGAGSGNTIYF. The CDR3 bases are TGTGCCAGTAGTATTTCGACAGGGGCCGGCTCTGGAAACACCATATATTTT. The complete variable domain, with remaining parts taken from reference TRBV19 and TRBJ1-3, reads DGGITQSPKYLFRKEGQNVTLSCEQNLNHDAMYWYRQDPGQGLRLIYYSQIVNDFQKGDIAEGYSVSREKKESFPLTVTSAQKNPTAFYLCASSISTGAGSGNTIYFGEGSWLTVV.